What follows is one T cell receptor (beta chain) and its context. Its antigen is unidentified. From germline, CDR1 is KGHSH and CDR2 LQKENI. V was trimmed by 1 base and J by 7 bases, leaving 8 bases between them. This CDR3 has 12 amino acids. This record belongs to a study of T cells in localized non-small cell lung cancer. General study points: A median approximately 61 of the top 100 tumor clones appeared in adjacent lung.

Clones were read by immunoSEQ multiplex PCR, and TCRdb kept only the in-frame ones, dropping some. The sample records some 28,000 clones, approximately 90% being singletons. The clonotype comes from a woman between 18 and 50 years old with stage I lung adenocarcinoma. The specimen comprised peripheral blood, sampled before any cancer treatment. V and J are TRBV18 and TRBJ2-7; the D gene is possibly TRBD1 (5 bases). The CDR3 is CASSPQGWEQYF. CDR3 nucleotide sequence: TGTGCCAGCTCACCACAGGGGTGGGAGCAGTACTTC.